The 17 T cell receptor beta chains listed next were all sequenced from one sample in a study of blood T cell repertoires in COVID-19. Here immunoSEQ multiplex PCR was the method, and the copy in TCRdb shows in-frame clones only, minus some. The sample contains 250,000 or so clones, 89% of which appear only once. The specimen sequenced was peripheral blood. The receptors stem from a woman between 40 and 55 years old who had recovered from COVID-19.

The rearrangement joins TRBV7-2 to TRBJ2-1; weak D call: TRBD1 (5 bases). CDR1 is SGHTA, CDR2 FQGNSA, per germline. V was cut by 3 bases and J by 7 bases, with 13 bases left in between. CDR3 size: 14 residues. The CDR3 nucleotides are TGTGCCAGCAGCTTCCGACAGTCAGGAAATGAGCAGTTCTTC. Its protein product is CASSFRQSGNEQFF.

The rearrangement joins TRBV3-1 (or the pseudogene TRBV3-2) to TRBJ2-1, with 8 bases aligning to TRBD2. CDR1 is LGHDT, CDR2 YNNKEL, per germline (reference sequence). Losses at the gene ends were 4 bases for V and 9 bases for J; bases not matched to a gene: 8. The CDR3 covers 14 residues. In DNA, the CDR3 is TGTGCCAGCAGCCCCCATGCGGCGGGAGGTGAGCAGTTCTTC. Protein sequence: CASSPHAAGGEQFF.

This rearrangement joins TRBV12-3 or TRBV12-4 to TRBJ2-2; perhaps TRBD1 as D (5 bases). The V and J ends lost 7 bases and 7 bases respectively, with 10 bases between them. The CDR3 has 12 amino acids. The CDR3 nucleotides are TGTGCCAGCACCGGCCAGGGCGGGGAGCTGTTTTTT. Encoded protein: CASTGQGGELFF.

A single count supports this clone. The V gene is TRBV9, the J gene TRBJ2-7; D unresolved. Trimming pared 0 bases from V and 1 base from J, leaving 8 bases between. The CDR3 totals 14 residues. CDR1 is SGDLS, CDR2 YYNGEE, per germline. This CDR3 reads CASSVATESYEQYF. CDR3 sequence (DNA): TGTGCCAGCAGCGTAGCGACTGAATCCTACGAGCAGTACTTC.

The rearrangement links TRBV6-2 or TRBV6-3 to TRBJ2-5, with TRBD2 identical over 14 bases. The CDR3 covers 17 residues. Trimming cost V 2 bases and J 5 bases; bases outside gene matches: 7. The V gene's germline CDR1 is MNHEY and CDR2 SVGEGT. The CDR3 DNA reads TGTGCCAGCAGTTACCCGACTAGCGGGGGGGTGGCGGAGACCCAGTACTTC. Its translation: CASSYPTSGGVAETQYF.

The rearrangement joins TRBV6-5 to TRBJ2-5, with 8 nucleotides matching TRBD2. Germline V gives CDR1 MNHEY, CDR2 SVGAGI. The CDR3 extends over 15 amino acids. V shed 2 bases and J 5 bases; nucleotides not matched to a gene: 7. CDR3 region: CASSYGLAFRETQYF. The CDR3 nucleotides read TGTGCCAGCAGTTACGGACTAGCATTCCGGGAGACCCAGTACTTC.

The rearrangement uses TRBV2 and TRBJ2-5, with D possibly matching TRBD1 (5 bases). V gave up 3 bases and J gave up 4 bases, with 6 bases separating them. Germline V gene lookup returns CDR1 SNHLY and CDR2 FYNNEI. There are 12 residues in the CDR3. The chain's CDR3 is CASSDRAETQYF. CDR3 coding DNA: TGTGCCAGCAGTGACAGGGCAGAGACCCAGTACTTC.

This clone was seen more than once but under ten times. The chain uses TRBV5-1 and TRBJ2-7; 11 nucleotides match TRBD1. Germline V lookup: CDR1 SGHRS, CDR2 YFSETQ. The junction had 5 bases not matched to a gene; V was cut back by 8 bases and J by 4 bases. The CDR3 consists of 13 residues. As DNA, the CDR3 is TGCGCCAGTACGAGGGACAGGGGGTACGAGCAGTACTTC. The encoded protein is CASTRDRGYEQYF.

This chain joins TRBV20-1 and TRBJ1-6; possibly TRBD1 for D (5 bases). The CDR3 consists of 14 residues. V lost 3 bases and J 10 bases, leaving 16 bases between the germline ends. Per germline, CDR1 DFQATT and CDR2 SNEGSKA (reference sequence). CDR3 DNA sequence: TGCAGTGCTAGTGATGGTCAGGGTGGCTCACCCCTCCACTTT. Amino acids: CSASDGQGGSPLHF.

The chain is built from TRBV27 and TRBJ2-1; maybe TRBD2 (6 bases). V was clipped by 2 bases and J by 4 bases, with 12 bases between them. Germline CDR1 reads MNHEY; CDR2 reads SMNVEV (reference sequence). The CDR3 extends over 15 amino acids. This CDR3 is CASSLPPSVYNEQFF. The CDR3 bases are TGTGCCAGCAGTTTACCCCCTAGCGTTTACAATGAGCAGTTCTTC.

This chain links TRBV7-2 with TRBJ2-5; D gene unclear. Germline CDR1 is SGHTA and CDR2 is FQGNSA. V was cut by 2 bases and J by 2 bases, with 6 bases left in between. CDR3 length: 13 residues. The CDR3 spells CASSLIVQETQYF. In DNA, the CDR3 is TGTGCCAGCAGCTTAATCGTTCAAGAGACCCAGTACTTC.

This rearrangement joins TRBV7-9 to TRBJ2-2, with 8 nucleotides matching TRBD2. The V gene end was trimmed by 0 bases and the J gene end by 5 bases; junction bases not matched to a gene: 2. CDR1 and CDR2 (germline): SEHNR, FQNEAQ (reference sequence). The CDR3 is 15 residues long. Here the CDR3 reads CASSLASGGTGELFF. CDR3 coding DNA: TGTGCCAGCAGCTTAGCCTCGGGAGGGACCGGGGAGCTGTTTTTT.

J is TRBJ2-7 and V is TRBV27; D unclear. Deletions cut 3 bases from V and 1 base from J, with 10 bases between. The CDR3 runs to 14 residues. Per the germline V gene, CDR1 is MNHEY and CDR2 is SMNVEV (reference sequence). The CDR3 DNA follows: TGTGCCAGCAGTTTCACTGCCAGGTCCTACGAGCAGTACTTC. This translates into CASSFTARSYEQYF.

The chain couples TRBV4-3 to TRBJ2-1; D is unresolved. Deletions cut 0 bases from V and 0 bases from J, with 6 bases between. The CDR3 is 15 residues long. Germline assignment: CDR1 LGHNA and CDR2 YSLEER. CDR3 in amino acids: CASSQEDTSYNEQFF. The CDR3 DNA is TGCGCCAGCAGCCAAGAAGACACCTCCTACAATGAGCAGTTCTTC.

The chain combines TRBV10-1 with TRBJ2-7; the match to TRBD2 covers 10 bases. This CDR3 comprises 15 residues. V shed 10 bases and J 2 bases; nucleotides not matched to a gene: 11. CDR1 is WNHNN, CDR2 SYGVQD, per germline (reference sequence). CDR3 DNA sequence: TGCGCCACCACGGAGCAGGGACTAGCGCCCTACGAGCAGTACGTC. Translation: CATTEQGLAPYEQYV.

This clone was seen at least ten times. This sequence joins TRBV7-9 and TRBJ1-1; D unclear. Germline V lookup: CDR1 SEHNR, CDR2 FQNEAQ (reference sequence). The CDR3 has 11 amino acids. V was pared by 5 bases and J by 11 bases, with 12 bases between. CDR3 protein: CASSRSLDAFF. The CDR3 region has the DNA TGTGCCAGCAGCCGTAGCCTCGATGCTTTCTTT.

In its sample, this clone was seen a few times. The genes are TRBV7-6 and TRBJ1-3; 9 bases align to TRBD1. The CDR3 has 17 residues. Germline CDR1 is SGHVS and CDR2 is FNYEAQ. The ends lost 2 bases at V and 2 bases at J; junction bases unmatched: 7. The CDR3 DNA reads as TGTGCCAGCAGCTTATGGGACAGGGTACTTCCTGGAAACACCATATATTTT. Translated: CASSLWDRVLPGNTIYF.